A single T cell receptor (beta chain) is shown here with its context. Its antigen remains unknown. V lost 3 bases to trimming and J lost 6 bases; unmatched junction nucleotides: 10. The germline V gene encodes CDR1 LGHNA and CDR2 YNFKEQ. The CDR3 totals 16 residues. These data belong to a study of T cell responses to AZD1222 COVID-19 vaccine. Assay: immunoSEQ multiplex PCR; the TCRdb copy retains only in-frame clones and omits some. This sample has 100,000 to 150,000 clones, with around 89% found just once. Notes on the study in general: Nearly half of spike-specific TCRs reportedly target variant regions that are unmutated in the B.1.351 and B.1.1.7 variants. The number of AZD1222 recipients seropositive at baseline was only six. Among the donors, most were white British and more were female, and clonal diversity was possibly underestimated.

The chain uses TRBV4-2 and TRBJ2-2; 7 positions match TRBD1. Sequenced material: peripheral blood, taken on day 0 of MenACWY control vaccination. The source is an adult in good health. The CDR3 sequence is CASSQIGTASPGELFF. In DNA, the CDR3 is TGTGCCAGCAGCCAGATCGGGACAGCAAGCCCCGGGGAGCTGTTTTTT.